Listed below are T cell receptor beta chains from one sample, sequenced in a study of blood T cell repertoires in COVID-19. Using immunoSEQ multiplex PCR, the repertoire was profiled, and TCRdb retains in-frame clones only, with some absent. The table records hundreds of thousands of clones, about 86% of them present only once. Sequencing was performed on PBMCs or T cells enriched from blood (not recorded which). These receptors were collected from a woman aged 45-65 years in a cohort exposed to, infected with or recovered from COVID-19 (not recorded which). CDR3s include the opening cysteine and the closing phenylalanine or tryptophan. Each record gives: D gene, J gene, V gene, clone size, CDR3 protein, CDR3 DNA. The D gene is left open where the match is weak. The listing skips clone size in some rows; elsewhere it reads once, few, many or a size class.

D: TRBD2; J: TRBJ2-5; V: TRBV4-2; size: -; CDR3: CASSQGSGGAGRETQYF; DNA: TGTGCCAGCAGCCAAGGCAGCGGGGGGGCCGGTAGGGAGACCCAGTACTTC
D: -; J: TRBJ1-1; V: TRBV19; size: -; CDR3: CASIRQGNTEAFF; DNA: TGTGCCAGTATTAGGCAGGGGAACACTGAAGCTTTCTTT
D: TRBD2; J: TRBJ2-5; V: TRBV30; size: once; CDR3: CAALVAGGQETQYF; DNA: TGTGCCGCCCTAGTAGCGGGGGGGCAAGAGACCCAGTACTTC
D: -; J: TRBJ2-3; V: TRBV18; size: -; CDR3: CASSGTSSTDTQYF; DNA: TGTGCCAGCTCCGGGACTTCTAGCACAGATACGCAGTATTTT
D: TRBD2; J: TRBJ2-1; V: TRBV5-1; size: -; CDR3: CASSNLAGVLYEQFF; DNA: TGCGCCAGCAGCAATCTGGCGGGGGTTCTGTATGAGCAGTTCTTC
D: -; J: TRBJ1-1; V: TRBV4-1; size: -; CDR3: CASRKQYTNTEAFF; DNA: TGCGCCAGCCGTAAACAATATACGAACACTGAAGCTTTCTTT
D: TRBD2; J: TRBJ2-5; V: TRBV9; size: -; CDR3: CASSVGLAGETQYF; DNA: TGTGCCAGCAGCGTCGGACTAGCGGGGGAGACCCAGTACTTC
D: -; J: TRBJ2-7; V: TRBV5-6; size: -; CDR3: CASSLVPEEAYEQYF; DNA: TGTGCCAGCAGCTTGGTTCCCGAGGAAGCCTACGAGCAGTACTTC
D: -; J: TRBJ1-5; V: TRBV12-3/TRBV12-4; size: -; CDR3: CASSWAGPQPQHF; DNA: TGTGCCAGCAGTTGGGCAGGGCCTCAGCCCCAGCATTTT
D: -; J: TRBJ2-3; V: TRBV5-1; size: -; CDR3: CASSLQAAGTDTQYF; DNA: TGCGCCAGCAGCTTGCAAGCGGCAGGCACAGATACGCAGTATTTT
D: -; J: TRBJ2-5; V: TRBV9; size: -; CDR3: CASSVGRAGYETQYF; DNA: TGTGCCAGCAGCGTAGGTCGGGCGGGGTATGAGACCCAGTACTTC
D: -; J: TRBJ1-6; V: TRBV18; size: -; CDR3: CASSPPLGKDSPLHF; DNA: TGTGCCAGCTCACCACCTCTGGGCAAGGATTCACCCCTCCACTTT
D: -; J: TRBJ1-3; V: TRBV18; size: -; CDR3: CASSGLQGLGGNTIYF; DNA: TGTGCCAGCTCCGGATTACAGGGTCTTGGCGGAAACACCATATATTTT
D: -; J: TRBJ2-3; V: TRBV28; size: -; CDR3: CASSSYSWGQNTQYF; DNA: TGTGCCAGCAGTTCCTACTCCTGGGGGCAAAATACGCAGTATTTT
D: -; J: TRBJ1-1; V: TRBV20-1; size: -; CDR3: CIGQENTEAFF; DNA: TGCATCGGACAAGAGAACACTGAAGCTTTCTTT
D: -; J: TRBJ1-5; V: TRBV2; size: -; CDR3: CASSEGWQSNQPQHF; DNA: TGTGCCAGCAGTGAAGGGTGGCAGTCAAATCAGCCCCAGCATTTT
D: -; J: TRBJ2-5; V: TRBV3-1/TRBV3-2; size: -; CDR3: CASSQTRGGYQETQYF; DNA: TGTGCCAGCAGCCAGACAAGGGGCGGTTACCAAGAGACCCAGTACTTC
D: -; J: TRBJ1-5; V: TRBV4-3; size: few; CDR3: CASSQATGNNQPQHF; DNA: TGCGCCAGCAGCCAAGCTACGGGGAACAATCAGCCCCAGCATTTT
D: -; J: TRBJ1-6; V: TRBV27; size: few; CDR3: CASSFGRDLSWNSPLHF; DNA: TGTGCCAGCAGTTTCGGCAGGGATTTGAGTTGGAATTCACCCCTCCACTTT
D: TRBD1; J: TRBJ1-3; V: TRBV7-9; size: -; CDR3: CASSLGALGQGNTIYF; DNA: TGTGCCAGCAGCTTAGGTGCGTTGGGACAGGGAAACACCATATATTTT
D: -; J: TRBJ2-2; V: TRBV13; size: -; CDR3: CASAVRPGELFF; DNA: TGTGCCAGTGCGGTGAGGCCCGGGGAGCTGTTTTTT
D: -; J: TRBJ2-4; V: TRBV18; size: -; CDR3: CASSPEGVAKNIQYF; DNA: TGTGCCAGCTCACCAGAGGGGGTAGCCAAAAACATTCAGTACTTC
D: -; J: TRBJ1-3; V: TRBV7-2; size: -; CDR3: CASSPRGPSGNTIYF; DNA: TGTGCCAGCAGTCCCCGGGGTCCCTCTGGAAACACCATATATTTT
D: TRBD2; J: TRBJ2-5; V: TRBV9; size: -; CDR3: CASSLGTSGGEETQYF; DNA: TGTGCCAGCAGCTTAGGGACTAGCGGGGGGGAAGAGACCCAGTACTTC
D: -; J: TRBJ2-5; V: TRBV6-5; size: -; CDR3: CASSYSMQGHRETQYF; DNA: TGTGCCAGCAGTTACTCGATGCAGGGTCATCGGGAGACCCAGTACTTC
D: TRBD1; J: TRBJ1-2; V: TRBV24-1; size: -; CDR3: CATSDTMDRDGYTF; DNA: TGTGCCACCAGTGATACCATGGACAGGGATGGCTACACCTTC
D: TRBD2; J: TRBJ2-1; V: TRBV4-3; size: -; CDR3: CASSQDLAALNEQFF; DNA: TGCGCCAGCAGCCAAGATCTAGCGGCCCTCAATGAGCAGTTCTTC
D: -; J: TRBJ2-1; V: TRBV19; size: few; CDR3: CASSIGGAMNNEQFF; DNA: TGTGCCAGTAGTATTGGAGGGGCAATGAACAATGAGCAGTTCTTC
D: TRBD1; J: TRBJ1-5; V: TRBV27; size: -; CDR3: CASSLWGQGNQPQHF; DNA: TGTGCCAGCAGTTTATGGGGACAGGGCAATCAGCCCCAGCATTTT
D: -; J: TRBJ1-1; V: TRBV11-2; size: -; CDR3: CASSLDRVRGATEAFF; DNA: TGTGCCAGCAGCTTAGATCGTGTTCGGGGGGCGACTGAAGCTTTCTTT
D: TRBD1; J: TRBJ1-3; V: TRBV30; size: -; CDR3: CAWSRDRVFGNTIYF; DNA: TGTGCCTGGAGTCGGGACAGGGTTTTTGGAAACACCATATATTTT
D: TRBD2; J: TRBJ2-2; V: TRBV10-3; size: -; CDR3: CAISVPGEGGTGELFF; DNA: TGTGCCATCAGTGTCCCCGGGGAGGGCGGCACCGGGGAGCTGTTTTTT
D: -; J: TRBJ1-2; V: TRBV5-6; size: -; CDR3: CASSLNTNYGYTF; DNA: TGTGCCAGCAGCTTGAACACAAACTATGGCTACACCTTC
D: TRBD1; J: TRBJ1-2; V: TRBV12-3/TRBV12-4; size: -; CDR3: CASSLKGATSYTF; DNA: TGTGCCAGCAGTTTGAAGGGGGCCACGAGCTACACCTTC
D: -; J: TRBJ1-2; V: TRBV6-5; size: -; CDR3: CASDGQWIDYGYTF; DNA: TGTGCCAGCGATGGACAGTGGATTGACTATGGCTACACCTTC
D: -; J: TRBJ1-2; V: TRBV30; size: -; CDR3: CAWRLSGGGGHTGGYTF; DNA: TGTGCCTGGAGACTATCCGGGGGCGGGGGCCATACCGGGGGCTACACCTTC
D: TRBD1; J: TRBJ2-1; V: TRBV5-3; size: few; CDR3: CARRPRDRVLSWGNEQFF; DNA: TGTGCCAGAAGGCCCCGGGACAGGGTATTATCTTGGGGCAATGAGCAGTTCTTC
D: -; J: TRBJ2-5; V: TRBV7-8; size: -; CDR3: CASNPVAESETQYF; DNA: TGTGCCAGCAACCCCGTGGCCGAATCGGAGACCCAGTACTTC
D: TRBD1; J: TRBJ1-2; V: TRBV12-3/TRBV12-4; size: -; CDR3: CASNPTGNYGYTF; DNA: TGTGCCAGCAATCCGACAGGGAACTATGGCTACACCTTC
D: -; J: TRBJ2-2; V: TRBV9; size: -; CDR3: CASSVRRGNTGELFF; DNA: TGTGCCAGCAGCGTACGGCGGGGGAACACCGGGGAGCTGTTTTTT
D: TRBD1; J: TRBJ1-2; V: TRBV9; size: -; CDR3: CASSASGQGYSNYGYTF; DNA: TGTGCCAGCAGCGCCTCGGGACAGGGCTATTCTAACTATGGCTACACCTTC